This T cell receptor (beta chain) was obtained from a study of a mutant IDH1 vaccine in newly diagnosed glioma. The CDR3 extends over 14 amino acids. CDR1 LGHNA and CDR2 YSLEER come from the germline V gene. The ends were cut back, 0 bases at V and 6 bases at J, with 10 bases in the middle. Time point of the sample: week 47, end of study. Each dose delivered 300 ug of mutant IDH1 20-mer peptide subcutaneously with imiquimod. Using immunoSEQ multiplex PCR, the repertoire was profiled, and TCRdb retains in-frame clones only, with some absent. The sample lists some 87,000 clones, roughly four fifths seen once, with 4% to 5.5% in the top ten. Only one count was recorded for this clone. Its antigen is still unknown. Distinct nucleotide sequences in the sample also encode this CDR3.

This sequence was found in a middle-aged man with glioma. The sample consisted of PBMCs, taken from a glioma patient whose treatment included an IDH1 peptide vaccine. The chain couples TRBV4-3 to TRBJ2-3, with D tentatively TRBD1 (6 bases). The CDR3 region has the DNA TGCGCCAGCAGCCAAGAGAGCAGGGGTGATACGCAGTATTTT. Its translation: CASSQESRGDTQYF.